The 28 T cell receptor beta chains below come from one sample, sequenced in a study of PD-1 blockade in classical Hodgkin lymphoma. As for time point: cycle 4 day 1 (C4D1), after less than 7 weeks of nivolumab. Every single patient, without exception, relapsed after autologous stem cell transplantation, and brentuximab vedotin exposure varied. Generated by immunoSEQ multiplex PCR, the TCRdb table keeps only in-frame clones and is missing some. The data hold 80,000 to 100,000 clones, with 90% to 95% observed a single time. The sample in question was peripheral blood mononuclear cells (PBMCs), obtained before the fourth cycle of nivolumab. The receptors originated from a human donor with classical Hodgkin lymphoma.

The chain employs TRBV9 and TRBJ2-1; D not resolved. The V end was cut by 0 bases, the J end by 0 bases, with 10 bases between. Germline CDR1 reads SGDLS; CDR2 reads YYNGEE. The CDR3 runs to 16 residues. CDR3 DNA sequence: TGTGCCAGCAGCGTAGGGCTAGGAAGCTCCTACAATGAGCAGTTCTTC. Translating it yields CASSVGLGSSYNEQFF.

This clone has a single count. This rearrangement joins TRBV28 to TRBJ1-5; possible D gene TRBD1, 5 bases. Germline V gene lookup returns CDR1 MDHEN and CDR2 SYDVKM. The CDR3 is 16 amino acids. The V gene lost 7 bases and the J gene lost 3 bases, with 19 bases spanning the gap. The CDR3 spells CASTIGGSSSNQPQHF. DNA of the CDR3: TGTGCCAGCACTATTGGGGGGTCATCTTCCAATCAGCCCCAGCATTTT.

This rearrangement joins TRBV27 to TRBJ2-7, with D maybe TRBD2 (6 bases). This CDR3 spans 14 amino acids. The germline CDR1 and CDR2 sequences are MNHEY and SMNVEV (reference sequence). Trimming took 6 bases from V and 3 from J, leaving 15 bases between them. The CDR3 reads CASSRRGQYYEQYF. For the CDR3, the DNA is TGTGCCAGCAGCCGGCGGGGCCAGTACTACGAGCAGTACTTC.

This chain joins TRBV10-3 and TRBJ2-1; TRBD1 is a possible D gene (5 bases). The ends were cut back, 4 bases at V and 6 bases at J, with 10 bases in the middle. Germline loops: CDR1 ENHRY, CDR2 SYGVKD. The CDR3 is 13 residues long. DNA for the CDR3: TGTGCCATCAGTGGGAATACAGGCAATGAGCAGTTCTTC. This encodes CAISGNTGNEQFF.

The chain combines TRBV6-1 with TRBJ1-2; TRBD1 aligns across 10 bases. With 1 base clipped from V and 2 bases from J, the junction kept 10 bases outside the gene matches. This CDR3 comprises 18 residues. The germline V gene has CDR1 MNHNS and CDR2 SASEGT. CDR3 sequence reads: CASSEGRADRGRNYGYTF. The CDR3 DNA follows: TGTGCCAGCAGTGAAGGACGGGCCGACAGGGGGCGCAACTATGGCTACACCTTC.

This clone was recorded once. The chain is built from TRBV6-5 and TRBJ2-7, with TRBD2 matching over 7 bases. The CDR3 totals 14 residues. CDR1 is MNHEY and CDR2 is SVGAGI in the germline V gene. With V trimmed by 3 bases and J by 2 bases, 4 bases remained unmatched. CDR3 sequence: CASSYGGRAYEQYF. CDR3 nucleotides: TGTGCCAGCAGTTATGGAGGGAGGGCCTACGAGCAGTACTTC.

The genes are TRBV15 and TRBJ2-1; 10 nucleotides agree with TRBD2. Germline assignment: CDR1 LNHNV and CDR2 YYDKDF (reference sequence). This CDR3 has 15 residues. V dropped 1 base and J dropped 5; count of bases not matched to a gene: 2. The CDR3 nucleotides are TGTGCCACCAGCAGAGGACTAGCGGGTAACAATGAGCAGTTCTTC. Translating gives CATSRGLAGNNEQFF.

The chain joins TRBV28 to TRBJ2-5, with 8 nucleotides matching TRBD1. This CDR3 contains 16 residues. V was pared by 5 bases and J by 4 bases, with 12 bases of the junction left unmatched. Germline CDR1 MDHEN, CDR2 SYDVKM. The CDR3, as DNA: TGTGCCAGCAGTCTAGCTGCAGGGGGCGGAGCAGAGACCCAGTACTTC. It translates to CASSLAAGGGAETQYF. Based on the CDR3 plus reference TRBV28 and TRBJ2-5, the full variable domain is DVKVTQSSRYLVKRTGEKVFLECVQDMDHENMFWYRQDPGLGLRLIYFSYDVKMKEKGDIPEGYSVSREKKERFSLILESASTNQTSMYLCASSLAAGGGAETQYFGPGTRLLVL.

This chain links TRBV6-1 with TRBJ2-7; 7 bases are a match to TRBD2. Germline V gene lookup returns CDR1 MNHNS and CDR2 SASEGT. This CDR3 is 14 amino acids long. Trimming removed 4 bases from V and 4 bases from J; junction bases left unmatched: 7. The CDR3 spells CASSGGLAAYEQYF. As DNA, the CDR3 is TGTGCCAGCAGTGGGGGTCTAGCGGCTTACGAGCAGTACTTC.

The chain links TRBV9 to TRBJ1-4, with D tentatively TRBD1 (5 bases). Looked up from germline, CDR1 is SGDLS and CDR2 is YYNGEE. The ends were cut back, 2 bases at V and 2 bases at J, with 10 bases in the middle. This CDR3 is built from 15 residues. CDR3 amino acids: CASSVSEGTNEKLFF. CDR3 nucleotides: TGTGCCAGCAGCGTCTCAGAGGGGACTAATGAAAAACTGTTTTTT.

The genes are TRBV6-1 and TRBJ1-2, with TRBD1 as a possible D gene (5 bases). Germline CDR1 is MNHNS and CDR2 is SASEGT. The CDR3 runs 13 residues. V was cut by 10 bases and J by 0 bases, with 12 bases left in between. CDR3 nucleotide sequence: TGTGCCACCCTCATGGGGGCTAACTATGGCTACACCTTC. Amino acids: CATLMGANYGYTF.

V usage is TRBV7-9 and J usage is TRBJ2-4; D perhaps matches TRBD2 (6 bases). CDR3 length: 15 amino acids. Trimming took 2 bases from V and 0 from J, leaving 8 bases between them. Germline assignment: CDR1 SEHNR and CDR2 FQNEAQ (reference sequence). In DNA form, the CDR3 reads TGTGCCAGCAGCTTATCAGCGGGAGCCAAAAACATTCAGTACTTC. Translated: CASSLSAGAKNIQYF.

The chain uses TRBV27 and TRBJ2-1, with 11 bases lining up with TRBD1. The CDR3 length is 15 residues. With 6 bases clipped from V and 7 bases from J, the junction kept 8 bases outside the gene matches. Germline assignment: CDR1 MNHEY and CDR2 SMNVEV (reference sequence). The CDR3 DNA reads TGTGCCAGCAGGTCAGGACAGGGGGCGAATAATGAGCAGTTCTTC. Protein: CASRSGQGANNEQFF.

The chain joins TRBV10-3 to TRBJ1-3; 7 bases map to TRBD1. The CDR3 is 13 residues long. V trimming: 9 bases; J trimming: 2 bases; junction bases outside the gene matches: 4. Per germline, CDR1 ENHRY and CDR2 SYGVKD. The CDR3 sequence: CAILDRAGNTIYF. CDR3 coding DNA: TGTGCCATATTAGACAGGGCTGGAAACACCATATATTTT.

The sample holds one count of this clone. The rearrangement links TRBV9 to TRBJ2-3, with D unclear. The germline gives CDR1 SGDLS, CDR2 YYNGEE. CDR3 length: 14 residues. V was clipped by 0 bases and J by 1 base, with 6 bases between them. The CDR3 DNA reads TGTGCCAGCAGCGTAGGCACTCGCACAGATACGCAGTATTTT. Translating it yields CASSVGTRTDTQYF.

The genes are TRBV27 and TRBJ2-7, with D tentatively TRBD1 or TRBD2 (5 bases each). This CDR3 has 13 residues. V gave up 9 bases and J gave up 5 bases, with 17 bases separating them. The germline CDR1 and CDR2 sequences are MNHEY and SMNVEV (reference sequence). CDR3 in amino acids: CASKPGRLDEQYF. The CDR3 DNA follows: TGTGCCAGTAAACCGGGACGACTGGACGAGCAGTACTTC.

The CDR3, as DNA: TGCGCCAGCAGCTTGGTGCTAGCGGGCTCCTACGAGCAGTACTTC. As protein: CASSLVLAGSYEQYF. The chain uses TRBV5-1 and TRBJ2-5; 8 bases fit TRBD2. Matching the DNA end better, TRBJ2-7 makes the J call doubtful. Germline V gene sequence: CDR1 SGHRS, CDR2 YFSETQ. The length of the CDR3 is 15 residues.

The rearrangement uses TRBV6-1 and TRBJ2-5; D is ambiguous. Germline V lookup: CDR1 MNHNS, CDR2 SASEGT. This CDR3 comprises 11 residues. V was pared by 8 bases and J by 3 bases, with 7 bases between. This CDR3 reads CASGWKETQYF. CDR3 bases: TGTGCCAGCGGATGGAAAGAGACCCAGTACTTC.

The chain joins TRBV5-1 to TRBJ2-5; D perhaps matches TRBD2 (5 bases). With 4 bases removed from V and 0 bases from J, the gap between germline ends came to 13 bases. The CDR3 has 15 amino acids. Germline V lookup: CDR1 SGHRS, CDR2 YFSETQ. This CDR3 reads CASSAGRSYQETQYF. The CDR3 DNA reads TGCGCCAGCAGCGCGGGTCGTTCGTACCAAGAGACCCAGTACTTC.

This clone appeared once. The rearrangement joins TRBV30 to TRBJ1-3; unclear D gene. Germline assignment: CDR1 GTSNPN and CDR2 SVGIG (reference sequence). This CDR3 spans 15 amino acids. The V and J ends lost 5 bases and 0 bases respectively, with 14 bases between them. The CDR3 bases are TGTGCCTGGTTATCTGTTTCAAGCTCTGGAAACACCATATATTTT. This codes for CAWLSVSSSGNTIYF.

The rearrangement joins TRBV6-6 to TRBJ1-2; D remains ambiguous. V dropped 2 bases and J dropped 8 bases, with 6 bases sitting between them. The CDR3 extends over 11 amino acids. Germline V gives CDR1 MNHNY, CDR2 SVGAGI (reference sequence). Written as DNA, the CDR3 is TGTGCCAGCAGTTACCTGGGCGGCTACACCTTC. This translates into CASSYLGGYTF.

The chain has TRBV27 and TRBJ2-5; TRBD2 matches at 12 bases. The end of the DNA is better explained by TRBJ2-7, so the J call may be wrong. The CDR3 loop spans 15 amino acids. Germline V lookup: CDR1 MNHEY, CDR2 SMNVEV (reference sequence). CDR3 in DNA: TGTGCCAGCAGTTTGAGGACTAGCGGGGCCTACGAGCAGTACTTC. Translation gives CASSLRTSGAYEQYF.

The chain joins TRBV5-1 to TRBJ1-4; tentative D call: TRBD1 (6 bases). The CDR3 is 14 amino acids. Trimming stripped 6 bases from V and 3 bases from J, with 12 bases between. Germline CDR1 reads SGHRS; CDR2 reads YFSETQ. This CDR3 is CASTGGRANEKLFF. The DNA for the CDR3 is TGCGCCAGCACGGGGGGCCGGGCTAATGAAAAACTGTTTTTT.

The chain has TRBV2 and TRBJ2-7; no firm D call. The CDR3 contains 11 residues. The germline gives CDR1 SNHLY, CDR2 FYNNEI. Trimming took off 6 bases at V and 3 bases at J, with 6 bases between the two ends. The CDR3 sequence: CASRSLYEQYF. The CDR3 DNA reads TGTGCCAGCAGGAGTCTCTACGAGCAGTACTTC.

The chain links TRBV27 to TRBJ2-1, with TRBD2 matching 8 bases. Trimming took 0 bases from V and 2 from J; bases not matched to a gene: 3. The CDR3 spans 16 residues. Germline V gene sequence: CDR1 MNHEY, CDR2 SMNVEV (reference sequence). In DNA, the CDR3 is TGTGCCAGCAGTTTATCGCCGGGACTAGCCTACAATGAGCAGTTCTTC. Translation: CASSLSPGLAYNEQFF.

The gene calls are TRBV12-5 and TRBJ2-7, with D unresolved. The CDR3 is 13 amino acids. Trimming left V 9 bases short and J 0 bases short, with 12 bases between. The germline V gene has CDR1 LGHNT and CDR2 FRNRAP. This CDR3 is CASAPGASYEQYF. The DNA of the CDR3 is TGTGCTAGCGCCCCAGGCGCCTCCTACGAGCAGTACTTC.

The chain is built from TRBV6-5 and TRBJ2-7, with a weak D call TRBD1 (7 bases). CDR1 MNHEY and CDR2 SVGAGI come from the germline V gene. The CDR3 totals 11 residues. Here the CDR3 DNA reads TGTGCGGTCCAGGGGGGCTACGAGCAGTACTTC. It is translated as CAVQGGYEQYF.

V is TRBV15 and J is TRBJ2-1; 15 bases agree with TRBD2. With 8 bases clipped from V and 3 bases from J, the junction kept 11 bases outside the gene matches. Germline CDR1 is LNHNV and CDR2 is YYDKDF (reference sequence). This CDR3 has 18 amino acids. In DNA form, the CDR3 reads TGTGCCACCTGCGAGGGTGGACTAGCGGGAGGGCACTACAATGAGCAGTTCTTC. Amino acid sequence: CATCEGGLAGGHYNEQFF.